This T cell receptor beta chain was documented in a study of blood T cell repertoires in COVID-19. Sequencing was performed with immunoSEQ multiplex PCR; in TCRdb, only in-frame clones are kept and a portion is missing. Of about 220,000 clones in the sample, 70% to 90% were seen once. The CDR3 loop spans 15 amino acids. Trimming removed 1 base from V and 4 bases from J, with 11 bases in between. In germline, CDR1 is KGHSH, CDR2 LQKENI. Sequenced: peripheral blood. The sequence was collected from a human donor in a cohort sampled during active COVID-19. The chain links TRBV18 to TRBJ1-5; TRBD1 is a possible D gene (5 bases). The CDR3 DNA reads TGTGCCAGCTCACCACTCCGGGGGGTGAATCAGCCCCAGCATTTT. Protein sequence: CASSPLRGVNQPQHF.